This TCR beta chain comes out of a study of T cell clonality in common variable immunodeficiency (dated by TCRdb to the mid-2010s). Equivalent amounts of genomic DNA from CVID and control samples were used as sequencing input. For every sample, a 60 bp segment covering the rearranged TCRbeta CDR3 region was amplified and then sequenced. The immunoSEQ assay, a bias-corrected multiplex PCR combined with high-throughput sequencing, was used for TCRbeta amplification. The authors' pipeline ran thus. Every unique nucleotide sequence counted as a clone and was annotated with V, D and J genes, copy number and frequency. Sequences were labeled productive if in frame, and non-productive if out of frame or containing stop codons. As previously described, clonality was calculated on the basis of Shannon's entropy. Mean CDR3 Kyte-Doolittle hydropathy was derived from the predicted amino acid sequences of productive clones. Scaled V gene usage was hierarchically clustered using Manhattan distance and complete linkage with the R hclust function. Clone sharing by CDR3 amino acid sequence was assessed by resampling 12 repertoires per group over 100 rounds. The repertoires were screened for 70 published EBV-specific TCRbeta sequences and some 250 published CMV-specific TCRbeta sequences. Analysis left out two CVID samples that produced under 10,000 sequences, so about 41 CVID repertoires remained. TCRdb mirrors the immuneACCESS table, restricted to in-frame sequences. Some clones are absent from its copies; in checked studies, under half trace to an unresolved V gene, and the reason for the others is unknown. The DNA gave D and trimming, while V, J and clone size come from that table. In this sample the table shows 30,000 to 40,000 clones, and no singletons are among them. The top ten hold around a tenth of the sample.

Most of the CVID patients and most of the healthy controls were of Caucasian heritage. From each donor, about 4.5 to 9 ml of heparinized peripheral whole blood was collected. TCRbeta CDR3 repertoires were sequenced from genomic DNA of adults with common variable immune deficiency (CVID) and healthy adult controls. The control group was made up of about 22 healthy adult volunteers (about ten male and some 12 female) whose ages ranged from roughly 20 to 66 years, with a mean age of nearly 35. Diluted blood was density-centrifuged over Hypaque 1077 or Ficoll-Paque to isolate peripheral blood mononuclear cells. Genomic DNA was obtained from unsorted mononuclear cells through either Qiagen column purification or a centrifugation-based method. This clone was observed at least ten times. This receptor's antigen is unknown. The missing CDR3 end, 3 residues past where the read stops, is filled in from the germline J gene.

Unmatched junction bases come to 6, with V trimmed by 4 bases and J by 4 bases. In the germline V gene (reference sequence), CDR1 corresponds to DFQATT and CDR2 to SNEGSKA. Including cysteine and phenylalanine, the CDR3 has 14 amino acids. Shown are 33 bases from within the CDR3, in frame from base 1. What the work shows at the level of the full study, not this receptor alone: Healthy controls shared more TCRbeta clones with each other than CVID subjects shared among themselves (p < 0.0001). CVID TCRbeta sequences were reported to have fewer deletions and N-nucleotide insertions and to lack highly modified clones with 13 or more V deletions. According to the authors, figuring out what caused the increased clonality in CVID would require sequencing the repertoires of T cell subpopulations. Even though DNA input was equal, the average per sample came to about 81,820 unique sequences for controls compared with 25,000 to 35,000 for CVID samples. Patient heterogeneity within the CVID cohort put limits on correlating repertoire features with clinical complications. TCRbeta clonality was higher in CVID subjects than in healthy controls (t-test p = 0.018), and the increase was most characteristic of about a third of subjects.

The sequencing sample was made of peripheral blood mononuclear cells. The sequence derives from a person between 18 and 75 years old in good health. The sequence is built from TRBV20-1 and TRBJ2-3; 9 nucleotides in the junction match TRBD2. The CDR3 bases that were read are TGCAGTGCTATAGCGGGAGAGGGCCCAGATACG. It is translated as CSAIAGEGPDT. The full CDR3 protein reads CSAIAGEGPDTQYF.